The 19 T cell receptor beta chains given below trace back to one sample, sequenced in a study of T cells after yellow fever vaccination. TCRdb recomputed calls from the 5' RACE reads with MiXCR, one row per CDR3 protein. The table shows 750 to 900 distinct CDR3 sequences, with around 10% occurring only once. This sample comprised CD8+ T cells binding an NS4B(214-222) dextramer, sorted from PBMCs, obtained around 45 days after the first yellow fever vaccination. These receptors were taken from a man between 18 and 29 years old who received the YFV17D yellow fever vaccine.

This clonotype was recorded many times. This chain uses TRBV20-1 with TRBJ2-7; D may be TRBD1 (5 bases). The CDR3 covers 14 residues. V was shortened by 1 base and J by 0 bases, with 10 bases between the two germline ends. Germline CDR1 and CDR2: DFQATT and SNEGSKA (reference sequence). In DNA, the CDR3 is TGCAGTGCTAGAGGTGGAGACAGCTCCTACGAGCAGTACGTC. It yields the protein CSARGGDSSYEQYV.

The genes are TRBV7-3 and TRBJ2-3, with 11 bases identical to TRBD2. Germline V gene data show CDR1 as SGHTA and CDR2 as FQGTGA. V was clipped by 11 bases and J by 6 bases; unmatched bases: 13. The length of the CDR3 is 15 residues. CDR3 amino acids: CASWAKTSGADTQYF. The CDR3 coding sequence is TGTGCCTCCTGGGCGAAGACTAGCGGGGCGGATACGCAGTATTTT.

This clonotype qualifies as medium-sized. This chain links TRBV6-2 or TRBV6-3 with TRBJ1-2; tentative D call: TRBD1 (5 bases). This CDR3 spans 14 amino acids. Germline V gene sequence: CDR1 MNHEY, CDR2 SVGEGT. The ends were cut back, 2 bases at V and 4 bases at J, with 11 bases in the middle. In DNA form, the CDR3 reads TGTGCCAGCAGTTACCCCGGGACGGCCTATGGCTACACCTTC. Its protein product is CASSYPGTAYGYTF.

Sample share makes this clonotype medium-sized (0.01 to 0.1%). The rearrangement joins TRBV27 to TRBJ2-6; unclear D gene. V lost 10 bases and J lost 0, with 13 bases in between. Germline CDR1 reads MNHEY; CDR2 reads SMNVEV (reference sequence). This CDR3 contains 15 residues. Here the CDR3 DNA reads TGTGCCACCACTAACCGACCCTCTGGGGCCAACGTCCTGACTTTC. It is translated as CATTNRPSGANVLTF.

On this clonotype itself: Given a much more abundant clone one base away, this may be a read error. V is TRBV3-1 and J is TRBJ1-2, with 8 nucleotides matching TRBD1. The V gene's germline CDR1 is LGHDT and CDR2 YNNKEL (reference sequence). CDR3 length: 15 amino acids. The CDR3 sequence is CACSPTGTGAYGYTF. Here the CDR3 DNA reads TGTGCCTGCAGCCCGACCGGGACAGGCGCCTATGGCTACACCTTC.

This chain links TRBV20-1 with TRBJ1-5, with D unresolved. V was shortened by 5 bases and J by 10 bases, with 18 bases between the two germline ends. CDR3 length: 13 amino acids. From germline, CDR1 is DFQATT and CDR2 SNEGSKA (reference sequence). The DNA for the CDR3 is TGCAGTGCTGGGGAGGGCGAGGGCCGTCCCCAGCATTTT. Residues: CSAGEGEGRPQHF.

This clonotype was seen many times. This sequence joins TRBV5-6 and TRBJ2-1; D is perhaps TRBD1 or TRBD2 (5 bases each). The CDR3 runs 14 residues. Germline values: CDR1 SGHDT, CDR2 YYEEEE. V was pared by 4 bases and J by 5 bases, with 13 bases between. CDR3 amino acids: CASSPEGRHNEQFF. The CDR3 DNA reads TGTGCCAGCAGCCCCGAGGGACGGCACAATGAGCAGTTCTTC.

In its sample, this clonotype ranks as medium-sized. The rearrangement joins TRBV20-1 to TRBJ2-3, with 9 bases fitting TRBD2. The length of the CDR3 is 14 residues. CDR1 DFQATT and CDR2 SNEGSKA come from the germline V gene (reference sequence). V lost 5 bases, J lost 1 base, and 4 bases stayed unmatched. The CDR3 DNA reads TGCAGTGCTGCGGGGGGGAGGGGCACAGATACGCAGTATTTT. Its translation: CSAAGGRGTDTQYF.

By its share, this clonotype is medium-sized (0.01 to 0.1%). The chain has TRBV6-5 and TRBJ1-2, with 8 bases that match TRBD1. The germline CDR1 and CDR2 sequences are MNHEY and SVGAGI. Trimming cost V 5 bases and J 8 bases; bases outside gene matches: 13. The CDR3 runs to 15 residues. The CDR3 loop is CASSIQGAQAEGYTF. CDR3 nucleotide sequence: TGTGCCAGCAGTATCCAGGGGGCGCAGGCGGAGGGCTACACCTTC.

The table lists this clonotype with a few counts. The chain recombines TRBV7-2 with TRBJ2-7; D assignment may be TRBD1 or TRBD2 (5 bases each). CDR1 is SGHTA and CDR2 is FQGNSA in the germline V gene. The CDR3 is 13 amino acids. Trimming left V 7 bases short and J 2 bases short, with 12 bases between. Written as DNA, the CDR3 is TGTGCCAGCACCCCGGGACCAGCCTACGAGCAGTACTTC. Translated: CASTPGPAYEQYF.

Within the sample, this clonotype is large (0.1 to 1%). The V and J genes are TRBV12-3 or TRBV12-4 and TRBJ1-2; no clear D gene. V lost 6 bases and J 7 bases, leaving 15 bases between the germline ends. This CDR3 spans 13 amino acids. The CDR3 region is CASSQNPPGGYTF. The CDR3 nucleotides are TGTGCCAGCAGCCAAAACCCCCCCGGTGGCTACACCTTC.

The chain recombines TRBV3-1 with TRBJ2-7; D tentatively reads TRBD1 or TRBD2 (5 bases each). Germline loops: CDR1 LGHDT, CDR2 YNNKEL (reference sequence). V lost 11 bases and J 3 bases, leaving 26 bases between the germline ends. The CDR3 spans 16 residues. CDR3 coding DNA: TGTGCCTCCTGCCACATCGGAAGGGGACCCAACTACGAGCAGTACTTC. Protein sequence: CASCHIGRGPNYEQYF.

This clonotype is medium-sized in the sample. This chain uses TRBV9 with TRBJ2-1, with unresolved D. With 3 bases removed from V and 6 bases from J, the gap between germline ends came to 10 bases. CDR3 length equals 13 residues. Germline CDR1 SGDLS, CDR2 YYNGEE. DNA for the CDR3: TGTGCCAGCAGCGGGGGATCGGGCAATGAGCAGTTCTTC. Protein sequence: CASSGGSGNEQFF. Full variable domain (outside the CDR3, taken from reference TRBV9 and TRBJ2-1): DSGVTQTPKHLITATGQRVTLRCSPRSGDLSVYWYQQSLDQGLQFLIQYYNGEERAKGNILERFSAQQFPDLHSELNLSSLELGDSALYFCASSGGSGNEQFFGPGTRLTVL.

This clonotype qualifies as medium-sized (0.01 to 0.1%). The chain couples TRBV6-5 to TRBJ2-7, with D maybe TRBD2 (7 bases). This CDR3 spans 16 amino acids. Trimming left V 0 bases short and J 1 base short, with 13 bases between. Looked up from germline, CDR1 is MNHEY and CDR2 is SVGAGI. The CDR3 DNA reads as TGTGCCAGCAGTTACTCGATTGCGGGGGCTTCCTACGAGCAGTACTTC. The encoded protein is CASSYSIAGASYEQYF.

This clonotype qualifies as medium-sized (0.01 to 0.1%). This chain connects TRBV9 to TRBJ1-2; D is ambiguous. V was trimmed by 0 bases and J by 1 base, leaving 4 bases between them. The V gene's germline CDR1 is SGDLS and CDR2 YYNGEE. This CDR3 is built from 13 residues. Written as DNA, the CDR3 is TGTGCCAGCAGCGTAGCCGGTAACTATGGCTACACCTTC. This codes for CASSVAGNYGYTF.

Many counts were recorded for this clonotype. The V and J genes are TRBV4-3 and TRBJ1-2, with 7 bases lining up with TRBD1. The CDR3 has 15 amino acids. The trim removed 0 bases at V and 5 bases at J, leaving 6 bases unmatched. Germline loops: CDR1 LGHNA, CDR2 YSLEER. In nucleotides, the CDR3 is TGCGCCAGCAGCCAAGATCAGGGGGGGGCTTATGGCTACACCTTC. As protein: CASSQDQGGAYGYTF.

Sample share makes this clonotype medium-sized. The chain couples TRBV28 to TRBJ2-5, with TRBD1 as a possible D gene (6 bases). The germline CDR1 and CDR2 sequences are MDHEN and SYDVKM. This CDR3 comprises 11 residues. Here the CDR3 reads CDRVSQETQYF. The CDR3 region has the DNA TGTGACAGGGTCTCGCAAGAGACCCAGTACTTC.

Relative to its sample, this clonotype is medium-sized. In DNA form, the CDR3 reads TGCGCCAGCAGCGGGACAGGGGGTTACGAGCAGTACTTC. Residues: CASSGTGGYEQYF. The rearrangement uses TRBV4-1 and TRBJ2-7; the match to TRBD1 covers 11 bases. V lost 5 bases, J lost 4 bases, and 1 base stayed unmatched. The CDR3 contains 13 residues. Germline assignment: CDR1 MGHRA and CDR2 YSYEKL.

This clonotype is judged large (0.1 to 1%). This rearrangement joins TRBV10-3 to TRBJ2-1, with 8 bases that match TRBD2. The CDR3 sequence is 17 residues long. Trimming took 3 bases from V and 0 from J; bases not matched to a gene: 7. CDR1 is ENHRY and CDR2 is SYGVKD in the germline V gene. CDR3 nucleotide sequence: TGTGCCATCAGTGATGGGACTAGTGGTAGCTCCTACAATGAGCAGTTCTTC. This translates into CAISDGTSGSSYNEQFF.